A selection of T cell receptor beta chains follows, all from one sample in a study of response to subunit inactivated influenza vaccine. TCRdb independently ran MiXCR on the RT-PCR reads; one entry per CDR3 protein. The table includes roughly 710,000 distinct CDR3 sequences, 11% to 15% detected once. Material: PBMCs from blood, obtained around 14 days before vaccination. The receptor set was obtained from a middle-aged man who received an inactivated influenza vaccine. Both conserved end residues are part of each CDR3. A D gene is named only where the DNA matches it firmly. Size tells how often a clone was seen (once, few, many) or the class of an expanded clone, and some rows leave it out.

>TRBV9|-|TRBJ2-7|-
TGTGCCAGCAGCCTTGGGGGGAACAGGAACTACGAGCAGTACTTC
CASSLGGNRNYEQYF
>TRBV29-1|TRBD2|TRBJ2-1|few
TGCAGCGTTGAAGAAGGGGGACTAGCGATTCGCTCCTACAATGAGCAGTTCTTC
CSVEEGGLAIRSYNEQFF
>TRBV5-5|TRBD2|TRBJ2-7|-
TGTGCCAGCAGCCCGGGGACCTTAGCGGGAGTATACGAGCAGTACTTC
CASSPGTLAGVYEQYF
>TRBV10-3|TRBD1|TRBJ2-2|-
TGTGCCATCAGAATCCGGGACAGGGGGCCGGACGGGGAGCTGTTTTTT
CAIRIRDRGPDGELFF
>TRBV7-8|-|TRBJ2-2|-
TGTGCCAGCAGCTTAACCGGGTCCGACACCGGGGAGCTGTTTTTT
CASSLTGSDTGELFF
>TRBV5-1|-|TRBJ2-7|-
TGCGCCAGCAGCTTGAGGCCAGTATACGAGCAGTACTTC
CASSLRPVYEQYF
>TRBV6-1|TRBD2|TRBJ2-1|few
TGTGCCAGCAGTGAAAGGCCGAAGGGTAGCGGGCAAAATGAGCAGTTCTTC
CASSERPKGSGQNEQFF
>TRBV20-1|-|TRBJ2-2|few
TGCAGTGCTAGAAGAGGGCAGGGTGGCACCGGGGAGCTGTTTTTT
CSARRGQGGTGELFF
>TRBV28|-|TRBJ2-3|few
TGTGCCAGCAGTTTTTGGGGGGAGTCCGGCACAGATACGCAGTATTTT
CASSFWGESGTDTQYF
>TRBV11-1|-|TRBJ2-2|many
TGTGCCAGCAGCTTATTGGTGACTAGTTCCGGGGAGCTGTTTTTT
CASSLLVTSSGELFF
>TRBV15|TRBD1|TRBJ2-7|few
TGTGCCACCAGCAGAGAACCGGGACAGGGAGGCGAGCAGTACTTC
CATSREPGQGGEQYF
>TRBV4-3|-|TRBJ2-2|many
TGCGCCAGCAGCCAATTTTGGGGGGGGCCACCGGGGGAGCTGTTTTTT
CASSQFWGGPPGELFF
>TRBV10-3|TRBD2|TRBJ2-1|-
TGTGCCATCAGTATCCTAGCGGGAGGTACCAATGAGCAGTTCTTC
CAISILAGGTNEQFF
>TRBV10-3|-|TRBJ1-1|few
TGTGCCATCAGTGATAAGGGGAACACTGAAGCTTTCTTT
CAISDKGNTEAFF
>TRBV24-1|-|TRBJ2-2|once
TGTGCCACCAGCCTAGGATACACCGGGGAGCTGTTTTTT
CATSLGYTGELFF
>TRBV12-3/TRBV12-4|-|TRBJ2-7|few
TGTGCCAGCAGTTTAGGTCCGACAGTCTACGAGCAGTACTTC
CASSLGPTVYEQYF
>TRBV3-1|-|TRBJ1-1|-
TGTGCCAGCAGCCAAGAAAATCTTCGGAACACTGAAGCTTTCTTT
CASSQENLRNTEAFF
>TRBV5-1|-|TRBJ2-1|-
TGCGCCAGCAGCTGGACGGTCACAGAGCAGTTCTTC
CASSWTVTEQFF
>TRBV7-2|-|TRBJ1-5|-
TGTGCCAGCAGCCCAGGGGTCGTCAATCAGCCCCAGCATTTT
CASSPGVVNQPQHF
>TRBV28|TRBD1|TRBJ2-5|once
TGTGCCAGCAGTTTATTTGGTCAGGGGGAAGAGACCCAGTACTTC
CASSLFGQGEETQYF
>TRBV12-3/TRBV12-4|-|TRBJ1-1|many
TGTGCCAGCAGTTTAGCCCAGACCGCTGAAGCTTTCTTT
CASSLAQTAEAFF
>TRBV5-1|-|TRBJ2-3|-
TGCGCCAGCAGCATGGACAGCACAGATACGCAGTATTTT
CASSMDSTDTQYF
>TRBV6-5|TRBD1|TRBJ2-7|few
TGTGCCACCATGACAGGGGGGAGGGAGCAGTACTTC
CATMTGGREQYF
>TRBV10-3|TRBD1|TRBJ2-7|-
TGTGCCATCAGGAAAGATACAGGACAGGGGTCCTACGAGCAGTACTTC
CAIRKDTGQGSYEQYF
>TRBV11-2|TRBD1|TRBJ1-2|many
TGTGCCAGCAGCTTAGAAGGGGGCACTGGCTACACCTTC
CASSLEGGTGYTF
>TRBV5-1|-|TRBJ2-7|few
TGCGCCAGCAGCCCCCGGGGTCCCCCGGAACGATACGAGCAGTACTTC
CASSPRGPPERYEQYF
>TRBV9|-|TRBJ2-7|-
TGTGCCAGCAGCTCAGTTGGGGGTTTCTCCTACGAGCAGTACTTC
CASSSVGGFSYEQYF
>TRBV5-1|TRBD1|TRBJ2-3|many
TGCGCCAGCAGCTTGAAGTTGACAGGGCCCACAGATACGCAGTATTTT
CASSLKLTGPTDTQYF
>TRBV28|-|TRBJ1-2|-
TGTGCCAGCAGTTTAATTGGGGGGACTCTCGCTCAAGGCTACACCTTC
CASSLIGGTLAQGYTF
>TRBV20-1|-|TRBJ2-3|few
TGCAGTGCTACCCCAGGAGGGGTTCGCGAGGATACGCAGTATTTT
CSATPGGVREDTQYF
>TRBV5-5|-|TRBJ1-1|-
TGTGCCAGCAGCTTGGAAAGGAGGAACACTGAAGCTTTCTTT
CASSLERRNTEAFF
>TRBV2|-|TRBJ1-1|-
TGTGCCAGCGGGGAGGAGAACACTGAAGCTTTCTTT
CASGEENTEAFF
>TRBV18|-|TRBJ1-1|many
TGTGCCAGCTCACCCTTGCTCACGGTTAATGAAGCTTTCTTT
CASSPLLTVNEAFF
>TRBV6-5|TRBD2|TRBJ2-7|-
TGTGCCAGCAGCTTAAGACTAGCGGATAGCTCCTACGAGCAGTACTTC
CASSLRLADSSYEQYF
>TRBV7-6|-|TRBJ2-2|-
TGTGCCAGCAGCTTTACAGAAAACACCGGGGAGCTGTTTTTT
CASSFTENTGELFF
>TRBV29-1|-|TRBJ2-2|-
TGCAGCGTTGATGCCAAGGGGGGAGGTACCGGGGAGCTGTTTTTT
CSVDAKGGGTGELFF
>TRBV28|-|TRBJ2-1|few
TGTGCCAGCAGTTTAAGTTTCAGTGAGCAGTTCTTC
CASSLSFSEQFF
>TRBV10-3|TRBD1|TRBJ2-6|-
TGTGCCCTCGGGACAGGGGCTTCTGGGGCCAACGTCCTGACTTTC
CALGTGASGANVLTF
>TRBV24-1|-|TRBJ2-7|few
TGTGCCACCAGTGATCTGAACGAGCAGTACTTC
CATSDLNEQYF
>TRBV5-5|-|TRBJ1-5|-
TGTGCCAGCAGCTTGAGGGCGGTCAATCAGCCCCAGCATTTT
CASSLRAVNQPQHF
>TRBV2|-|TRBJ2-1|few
TGTGCCAGCAGGCTGAGCAAGCAGTTCTTC
CASRLSKQFF
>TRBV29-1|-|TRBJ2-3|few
TGCAGCGTTGAAATTCCGGGCCAAGATACGCAGTATTTT
CSVEIPGQDTQYF
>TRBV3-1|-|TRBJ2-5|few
TGTGCCAGCGGACTACAAATAGAGACCCAGTACTTC
CASGLQIETQYF
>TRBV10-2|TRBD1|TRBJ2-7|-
TGCGCCAGCAGACGACAGGGGGAACCCTACGAGCAGTACTTC
CASRRQGEPYEQYF
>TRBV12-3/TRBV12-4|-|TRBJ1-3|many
TGTGCCAGCAGTGAAGACACCCGCTCTGGAAACACCATATATTTT
CASSEDTRSGNTIYF
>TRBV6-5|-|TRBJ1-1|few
TGTGCCAGCAGTTACAAAGCGTCAGGGTTAAACACTGAAGCTTTCTTT
CASSYKASGLNTEAFF
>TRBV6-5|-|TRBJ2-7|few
TGTGCCAGCAGTTACTCGACAGATCAAGGATACGAGCAGTACTTC
CASSYSTDQGYEQYF
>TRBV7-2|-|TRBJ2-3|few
TGTGCCAGCAGCCTCCAGAGGTCAAGCACAGATACGCAGTATTTT
CASSLQRSSTDTQYF
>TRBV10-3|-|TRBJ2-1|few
TGTGCCATCAGTGAGTCCCCTCCCTACAATGAGCAGTTCTTC
CAISESPPYNEQFF
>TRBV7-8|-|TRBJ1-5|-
TGTGCCAGCAGCCCGAGGGATAAGGGGCCCCAGCATTTT
CASSPRDKGPQHF
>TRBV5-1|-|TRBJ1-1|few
TGCGCCAGCAGCCTCATGGCAGCCGACACTGAAGCTTTCTTT
CASSLMAADTEAFF
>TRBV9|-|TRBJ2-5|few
TGTGCCAGCAGCGTAGATTTCCGGGGGGCCCTGGAGACCCAGTACTTC
CASSVDFRGALETQYF
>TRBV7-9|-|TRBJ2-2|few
TGTGCCAGCAGAATACAAGCGGCCGGGGAGCTGTTTTTT
CASRIQAAGELFF